The T cell receptor (beta chain) described here comes from a study of CD8 T cells in ankylosing spondylitis. Study-level results: Previously reported in reactive arthritis synovial fluid and blood were some of the motif variants. There was a TCR beta motif, made of several highly homologous variants, that appeared characteristic of ankylosing spondylitis blood. Disease-linked clones were found to be CD8+ and relatively rare in peripheral blood. Reportedly, matched ankylosing spondylitis synovial fluid was significantly enriched for disease-linked clones.

The V gene's germline CDR1 is MNHEY and CDR2 SVGAGI. This CDR3 has 13 amino acids. V was clipped by 2 bases and J by 1 base, with 5 bases between them. This clonotype was counted at least ten times. What it binds is not known. Libraries for TCR beta were made by quantitative 5'-RACE with molecular barcodes. Each CDR3 protein gets one entry after TCRdb re-called the 5' RACE reads with MiXCR. This repertoire shows over 600,000 distinct CDR3 sequences, roughly 20% found once; its top ten account for under 20%. The receptor was isolated from a male donor with ankylosing spondylitis. J is TRBJ1-1 and V is TRBV6-5, with no clear D. Sequencing used blood, either unsorted or a sorted T cell fraction (not recorded which). The CDR3 loop reads CASSYTANTEAFF. DNA of the CDR3: TGTGCCAGCAGTTACACCGCGAACACTGAAGCTTTCTTT.